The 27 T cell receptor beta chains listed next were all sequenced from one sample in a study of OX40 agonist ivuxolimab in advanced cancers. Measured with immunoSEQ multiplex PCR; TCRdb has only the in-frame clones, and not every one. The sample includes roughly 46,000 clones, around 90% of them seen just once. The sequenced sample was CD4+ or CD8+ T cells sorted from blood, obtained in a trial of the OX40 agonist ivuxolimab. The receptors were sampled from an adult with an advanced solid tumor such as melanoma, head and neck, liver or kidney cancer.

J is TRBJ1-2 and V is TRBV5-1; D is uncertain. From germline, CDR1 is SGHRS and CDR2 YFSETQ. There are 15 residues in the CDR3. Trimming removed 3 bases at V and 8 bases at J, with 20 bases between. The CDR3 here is CASSSDAYGIDGYTF. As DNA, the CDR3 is TGCGCCAGCAGCTCGGACGCGTATGGTATTGACGGCTACACCTTC.

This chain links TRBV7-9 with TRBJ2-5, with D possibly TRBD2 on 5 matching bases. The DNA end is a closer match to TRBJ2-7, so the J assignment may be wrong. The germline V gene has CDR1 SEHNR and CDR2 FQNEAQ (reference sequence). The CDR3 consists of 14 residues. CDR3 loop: CASSSDFSSYEQYF. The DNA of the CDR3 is TGTGCCAGCAGCTCGGACTTCAGCTCCTACGAGCAGTACTTC.

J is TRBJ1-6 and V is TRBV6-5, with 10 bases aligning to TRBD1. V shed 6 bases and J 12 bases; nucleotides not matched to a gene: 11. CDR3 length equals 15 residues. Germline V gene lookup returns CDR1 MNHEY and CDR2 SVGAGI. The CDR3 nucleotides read TGTGCCAGCAGCCCCGGGACAGGGGCACGGGAACCCCTCCACTTT. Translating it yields CASSPGTGAREPLHF.

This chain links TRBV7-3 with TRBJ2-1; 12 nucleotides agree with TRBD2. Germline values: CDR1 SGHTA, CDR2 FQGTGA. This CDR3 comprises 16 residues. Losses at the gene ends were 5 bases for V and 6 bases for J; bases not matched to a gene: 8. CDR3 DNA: TGTGCCAGCAGCCCCAACGGACTAGCGGGATTCAATGAGCAGTTCTTC. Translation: CASSPNGLAGFNEQFF.

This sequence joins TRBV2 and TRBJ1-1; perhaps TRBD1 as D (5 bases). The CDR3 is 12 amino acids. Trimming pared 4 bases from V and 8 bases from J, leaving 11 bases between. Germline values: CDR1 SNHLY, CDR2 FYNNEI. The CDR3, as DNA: TGTGCCAGCAGTGGGCAGGCAGGGGAAGCTTTCTTT. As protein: CASSGQAGEAFF.

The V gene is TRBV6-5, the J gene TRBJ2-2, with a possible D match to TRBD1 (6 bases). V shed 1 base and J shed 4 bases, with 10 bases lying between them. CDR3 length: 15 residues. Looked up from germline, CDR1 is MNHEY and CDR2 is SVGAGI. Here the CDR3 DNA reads TGTGCCAGCAGTTACTTTCAGGGGAGCACCGGGGAGCTGTTTTTT. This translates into CASSYFQGSTGELFF.

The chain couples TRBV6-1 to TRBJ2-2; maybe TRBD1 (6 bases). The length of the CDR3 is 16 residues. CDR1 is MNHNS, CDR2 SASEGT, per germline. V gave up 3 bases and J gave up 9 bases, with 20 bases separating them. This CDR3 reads CASSDPMGAPNRELFF. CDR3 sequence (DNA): TGTGCCAGCAGTGATCCAATGGGGGCGCCGAACCGGGAGCTGTTTTTT.

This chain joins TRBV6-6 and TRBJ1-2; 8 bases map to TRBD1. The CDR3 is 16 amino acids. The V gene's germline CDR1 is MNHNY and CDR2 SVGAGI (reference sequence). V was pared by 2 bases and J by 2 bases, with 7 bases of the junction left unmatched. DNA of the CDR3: TGTGCCAGCAGTTACCTTCGCGGGGACAGGAACTATGGCTACACCTTC. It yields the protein CASSYLRGDRNYGYTF.

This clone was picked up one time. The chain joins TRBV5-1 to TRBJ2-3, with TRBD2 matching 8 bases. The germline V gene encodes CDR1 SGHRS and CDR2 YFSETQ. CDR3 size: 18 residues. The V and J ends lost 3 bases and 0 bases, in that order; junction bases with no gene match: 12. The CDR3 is CASSSRSAGGPSTDTQYF. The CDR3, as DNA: TGCGCCAGCAGCTCTCGTTCGGCGGGAGGTCCTAGCACAGATACGCAGTATTTT. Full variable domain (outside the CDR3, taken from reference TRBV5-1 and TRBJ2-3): KAGVTQTPRYLIKTRGQQVTLSCSPISGHRSVSWYQQTPGQGLQFLFEYFSETQRNKGNFPGRFSGRQFSNSRSEMNVSTLELGDSALYLCASSSRSAGGPSTDTQYFGPGTRLTVL.

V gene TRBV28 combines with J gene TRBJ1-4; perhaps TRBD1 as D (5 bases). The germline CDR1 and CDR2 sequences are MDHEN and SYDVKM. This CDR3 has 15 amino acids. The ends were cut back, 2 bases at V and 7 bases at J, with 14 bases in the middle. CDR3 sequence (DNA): TGTGCCAGCAGTTTAGGCAGACAGTTATCTGAAAAACTGTTTTTT. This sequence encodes CASSLGRQLSEKLFF. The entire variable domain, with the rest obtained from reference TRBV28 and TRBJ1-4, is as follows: DVKVTQSSRYLVKRTGEKVFLECVQDMDHENMFWYRQDPGLGLRLIYFSYDVKMKEKGDIPEGYSVSREKKERFSLILESASTNQTSMYLCASSLGRQLSEKLFFGSGTQLSVL.

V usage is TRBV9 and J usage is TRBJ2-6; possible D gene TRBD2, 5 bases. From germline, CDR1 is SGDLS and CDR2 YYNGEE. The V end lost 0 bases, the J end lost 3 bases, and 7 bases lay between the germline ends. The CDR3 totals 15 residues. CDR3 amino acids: CASSVVGVGANVLTF. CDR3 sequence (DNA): TGTGCCAGCAGCGTAGTCGGGGTTGGGGCCAACGTCCTGACTTTC.

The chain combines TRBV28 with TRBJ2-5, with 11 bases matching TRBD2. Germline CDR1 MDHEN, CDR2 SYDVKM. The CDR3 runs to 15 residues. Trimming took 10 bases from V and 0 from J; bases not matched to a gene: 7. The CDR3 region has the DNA TGTGCCACCCGGGGGACTAGCGGTTACCAAGAGACCCAGTACTTC. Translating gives CATRGTSGYQETQYF.

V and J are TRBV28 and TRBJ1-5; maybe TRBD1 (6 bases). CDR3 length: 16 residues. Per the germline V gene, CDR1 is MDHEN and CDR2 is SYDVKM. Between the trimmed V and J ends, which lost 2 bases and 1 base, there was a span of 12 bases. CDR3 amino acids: CASSLPGGTSNQPQHF. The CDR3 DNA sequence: TGTGCCAGCAGTTTACCCGGCGGGACAAGCAATCAGCCCCAGCATTTT.

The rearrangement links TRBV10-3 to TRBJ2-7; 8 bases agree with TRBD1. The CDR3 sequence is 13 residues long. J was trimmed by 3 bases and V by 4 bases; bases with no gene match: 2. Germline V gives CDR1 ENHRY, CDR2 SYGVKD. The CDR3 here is CAISVDRGYEQYF. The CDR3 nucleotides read TGTGCCATCAGTGTAGACAGGGGCTACGAGCAGTACTTC.

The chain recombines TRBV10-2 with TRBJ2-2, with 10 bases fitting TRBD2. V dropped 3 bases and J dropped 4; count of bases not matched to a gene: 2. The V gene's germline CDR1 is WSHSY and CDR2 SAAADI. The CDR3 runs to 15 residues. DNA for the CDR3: TGCGCCAGCAGTGACGAGCGGGGGGGCACCGGGGAGCTGTTTTTT. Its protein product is CASSDERGGTGELFF.

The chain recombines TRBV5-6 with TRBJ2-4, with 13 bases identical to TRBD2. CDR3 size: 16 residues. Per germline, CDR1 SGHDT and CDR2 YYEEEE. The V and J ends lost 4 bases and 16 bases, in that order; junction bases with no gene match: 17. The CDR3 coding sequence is TGTGCCAGCAGCACACTGACTAGCGGGGGGCCTAGTGAGCTCTACTTC. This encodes CASSTLTSGGPSELYF.

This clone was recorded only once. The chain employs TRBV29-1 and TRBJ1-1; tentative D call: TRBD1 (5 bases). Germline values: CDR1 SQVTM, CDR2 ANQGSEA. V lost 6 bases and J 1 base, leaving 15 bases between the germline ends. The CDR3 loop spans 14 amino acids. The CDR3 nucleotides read TGCAGCGTAACCGCCGGGGCAGGGAACACTGAAGCTTTCTTT. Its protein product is CSVTAGAGNTEAFF.

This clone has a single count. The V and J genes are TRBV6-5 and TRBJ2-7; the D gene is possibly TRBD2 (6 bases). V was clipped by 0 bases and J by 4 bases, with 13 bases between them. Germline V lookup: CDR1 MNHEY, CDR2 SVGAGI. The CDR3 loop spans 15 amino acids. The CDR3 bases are TGTGCCAGCAGTTACTCGGGGGAAGGGAGGTACGAGCAGTACTTC. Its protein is CASSYSGEGRYEQYF.

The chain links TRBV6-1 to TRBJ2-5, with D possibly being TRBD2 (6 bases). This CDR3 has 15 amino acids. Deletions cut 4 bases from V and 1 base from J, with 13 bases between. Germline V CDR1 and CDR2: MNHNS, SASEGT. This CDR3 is CASSAVREAQETQYF. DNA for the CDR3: TGTGCCAGCAGTGCGGTCAGGGAGGCCCAAGAGACCCAGTACTTC.

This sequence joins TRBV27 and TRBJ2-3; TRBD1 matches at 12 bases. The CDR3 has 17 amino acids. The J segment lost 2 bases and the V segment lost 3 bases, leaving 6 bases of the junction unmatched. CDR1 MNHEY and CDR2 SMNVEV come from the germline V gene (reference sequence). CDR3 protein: CASSFAGTGGHTDTQYF. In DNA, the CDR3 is TGTGCCAGCAGTTTCGCCGGGACAGGGGGCCACACAGATACGCAGTATTTT.

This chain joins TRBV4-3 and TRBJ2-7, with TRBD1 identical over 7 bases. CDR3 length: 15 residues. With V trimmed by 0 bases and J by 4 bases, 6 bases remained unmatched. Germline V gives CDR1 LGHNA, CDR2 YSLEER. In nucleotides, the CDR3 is TGCGCCAGCAGCCAAGATAAACAGGGGTTTTACGAGCAGTACTTC. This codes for CASSQDKQGFYEQYF.

The CDR3 here is CASREGATNEKLFF. The CDR3, as DNA: TGTGCCAGCAGAGAGGGAGCAACTAATGAAAAACTGTTTTTT. V usage is TRBV2 and J usage is TRBJ1-4; D gene ambiguous. The CDR3 has 14 amino acids. V lost 6 bases and J lost 0, with 8 bases in between. CDR1 is SNHLY and CDR2 is FYNNEI in the germline V gene.

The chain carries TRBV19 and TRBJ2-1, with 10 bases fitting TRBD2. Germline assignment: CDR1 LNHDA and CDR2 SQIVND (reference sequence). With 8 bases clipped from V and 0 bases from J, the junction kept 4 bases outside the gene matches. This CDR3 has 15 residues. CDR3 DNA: TGTGCCAGTTCCTTAGCGGGAGGCTCCTACAATGAGCAGTTCTTC. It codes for CASSLAGGSYNEQFF.

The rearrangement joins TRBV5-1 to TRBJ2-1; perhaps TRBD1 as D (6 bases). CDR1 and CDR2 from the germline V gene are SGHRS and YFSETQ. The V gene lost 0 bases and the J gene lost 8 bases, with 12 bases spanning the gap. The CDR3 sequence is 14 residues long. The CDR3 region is CASSLGGGVDEQFF. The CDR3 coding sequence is TGCGCCAGCAGCTTGGGAGGGGGTGTCGATGAGCAGTTCTTC.

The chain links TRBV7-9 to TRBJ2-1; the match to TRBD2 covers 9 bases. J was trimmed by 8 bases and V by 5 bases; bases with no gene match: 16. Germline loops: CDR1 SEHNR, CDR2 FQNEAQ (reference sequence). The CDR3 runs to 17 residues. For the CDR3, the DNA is TGTGCCAGCAGCAGAGATCTGGCTAGCGGGATTTTAGATGAGCAGTTCTTC. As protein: CASSRDLASGILDEQFF.

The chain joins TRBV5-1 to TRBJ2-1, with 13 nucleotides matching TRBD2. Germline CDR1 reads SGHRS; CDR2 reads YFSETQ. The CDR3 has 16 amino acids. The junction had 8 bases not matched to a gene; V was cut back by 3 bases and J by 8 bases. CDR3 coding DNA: TGCGCCAGCAGCTCCCGACTAGCGGGGGGTTACGATGAGCAGTTCTTC. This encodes CASSSRLAGGYDEQFF.

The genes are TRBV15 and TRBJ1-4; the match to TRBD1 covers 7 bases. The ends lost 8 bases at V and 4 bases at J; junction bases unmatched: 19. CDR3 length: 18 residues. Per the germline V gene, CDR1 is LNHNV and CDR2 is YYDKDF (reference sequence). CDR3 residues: CATDLKPSRQGNNEKLFF. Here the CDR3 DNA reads TGTGCCACCGACCTAAAACCGAGTAGACAGGGCAATAATGAAAAACTGTTTTTT. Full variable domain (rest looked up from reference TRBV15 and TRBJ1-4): DAMVIQNPRYQVTQFGKPVTLSCSQTLNHNVMYWYQQKSSQAPKLLFHYYDKDFNNEADTPDNFQSRRPNTSFCFLDIRSPGLGDTAMYLCATDLKPSRQGNNEKLFFGSGTQLSVL.